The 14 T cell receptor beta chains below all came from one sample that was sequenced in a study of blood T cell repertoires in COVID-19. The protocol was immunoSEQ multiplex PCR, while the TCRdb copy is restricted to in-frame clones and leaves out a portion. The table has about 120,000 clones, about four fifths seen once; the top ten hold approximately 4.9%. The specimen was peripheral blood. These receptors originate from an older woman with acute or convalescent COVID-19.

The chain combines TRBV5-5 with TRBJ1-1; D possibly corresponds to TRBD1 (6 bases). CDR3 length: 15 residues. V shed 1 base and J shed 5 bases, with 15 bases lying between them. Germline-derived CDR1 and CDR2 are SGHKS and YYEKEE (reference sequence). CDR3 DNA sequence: TGTGCCAGCAGCTTGATTGGCAACAGGGCAACTGAAGCTTTCTTT. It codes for CASSLIGNRATEAFF. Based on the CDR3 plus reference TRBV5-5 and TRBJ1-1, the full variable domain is DAGVTQSPTHLIKTRGQQVTLRCSPISGHKSVSWYQQVLGQGPQFIFQYYEKEERGRGNFPDRFSARQFPNYSSELNVNALLLGDSALYLCASSLIGNRATEAFFGQGTRLTVV.

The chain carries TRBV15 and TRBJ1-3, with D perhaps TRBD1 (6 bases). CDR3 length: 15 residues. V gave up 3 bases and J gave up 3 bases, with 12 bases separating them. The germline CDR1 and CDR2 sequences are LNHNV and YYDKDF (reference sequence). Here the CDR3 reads CATSSRAGDGNTIYF. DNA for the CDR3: TGTGCCACCAGCAGTAGGGCAGGGGATGGAAACACCATATATTTT.

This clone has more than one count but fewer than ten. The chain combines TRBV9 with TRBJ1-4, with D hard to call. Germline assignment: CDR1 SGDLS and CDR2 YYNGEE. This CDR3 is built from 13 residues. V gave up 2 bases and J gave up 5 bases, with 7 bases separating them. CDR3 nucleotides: TGTGCCAGCAGCGTGAACAGCAATGAAAAACTGTTTTTT. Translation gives CASSVNSNEKLFF.

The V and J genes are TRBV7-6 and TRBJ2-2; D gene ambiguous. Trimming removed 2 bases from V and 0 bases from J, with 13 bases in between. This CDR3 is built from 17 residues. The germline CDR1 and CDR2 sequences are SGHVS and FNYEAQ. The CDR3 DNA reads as TGTGCCAGCAGCTTATTGATGGGCAGAGCGAACACCGGGGAGCTGTTTTTT. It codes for CASSLLMGRANTGELFF.

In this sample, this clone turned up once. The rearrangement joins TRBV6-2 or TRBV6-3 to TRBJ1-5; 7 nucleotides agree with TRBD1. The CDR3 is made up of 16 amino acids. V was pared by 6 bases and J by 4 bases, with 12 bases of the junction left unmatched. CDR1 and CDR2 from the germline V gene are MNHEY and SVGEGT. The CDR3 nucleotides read TGTGCCAGCAGCCCCAGCACAGGGGTTAGAAATCAGCCCCAGCATTTT. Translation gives CASSPSTGVRNQPQHF.

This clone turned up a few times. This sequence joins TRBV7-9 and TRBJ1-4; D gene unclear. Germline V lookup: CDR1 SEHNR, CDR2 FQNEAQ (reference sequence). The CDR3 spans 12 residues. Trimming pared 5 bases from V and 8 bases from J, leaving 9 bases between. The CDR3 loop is CASSEMGEKLFF. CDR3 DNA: TGTGCCAGCAGCGAAATGGGCGAAAAACTGTTTTTT. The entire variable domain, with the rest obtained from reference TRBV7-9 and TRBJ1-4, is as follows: DTGVSQNPRHKITKRGQNVTFRCDPISEHNRLYWYRQTLGQGPEFLTYFQNEAQLEKSRLLSDRFSAERPKGSFSTLEIQRTEQGDSAMYLCASSEMGEKLFFGSGTQLSVL.

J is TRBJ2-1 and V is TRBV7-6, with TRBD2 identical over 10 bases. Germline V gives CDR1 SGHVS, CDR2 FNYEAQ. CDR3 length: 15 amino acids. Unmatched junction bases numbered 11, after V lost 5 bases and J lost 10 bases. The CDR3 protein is CASSPGVAGGREQFF. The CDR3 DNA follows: TGTGCCAGCAGCCCCGGGGTAGCGGGGGGTAGAGAGCAGTTCTTC.

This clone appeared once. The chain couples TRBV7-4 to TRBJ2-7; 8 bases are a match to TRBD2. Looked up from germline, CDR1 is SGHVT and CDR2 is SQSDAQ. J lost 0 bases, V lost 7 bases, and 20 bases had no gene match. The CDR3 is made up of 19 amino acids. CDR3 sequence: CASIHPGGVPPQSSYEQYV. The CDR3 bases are TGTGCCAGCATTCACCCGGGGGGGGTACCGCCTCAAAGCTCCTACGAGCAGTACGTC.

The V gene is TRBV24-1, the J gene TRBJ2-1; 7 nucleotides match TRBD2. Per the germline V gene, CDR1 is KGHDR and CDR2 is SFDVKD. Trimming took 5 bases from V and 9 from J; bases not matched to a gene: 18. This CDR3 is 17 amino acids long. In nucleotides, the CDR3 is TGTGCCACCAGTGGAAATACCGGGACTATACCTTCGCGTGAGCAGTTCTTC. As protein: CATSGNTGTIPSREQFF.

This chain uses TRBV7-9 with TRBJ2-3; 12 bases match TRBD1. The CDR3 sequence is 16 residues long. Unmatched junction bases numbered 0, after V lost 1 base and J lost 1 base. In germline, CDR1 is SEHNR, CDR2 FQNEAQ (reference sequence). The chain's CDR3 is CASSLGDRGRTDTQYF. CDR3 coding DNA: TGTGCCAGCAGCTTAGGGGACAGGGGGCGCACAGATACGCAGTATTTT.

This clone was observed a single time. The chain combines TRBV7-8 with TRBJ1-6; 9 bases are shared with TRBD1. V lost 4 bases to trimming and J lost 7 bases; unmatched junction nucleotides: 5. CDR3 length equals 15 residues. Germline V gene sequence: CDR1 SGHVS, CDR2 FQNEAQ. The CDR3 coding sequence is TGTGCCAGCAGCTCCAGACAGGGGGACAATTCACCCCTCCACTTT. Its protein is CASSSRQGDNSPLHF.

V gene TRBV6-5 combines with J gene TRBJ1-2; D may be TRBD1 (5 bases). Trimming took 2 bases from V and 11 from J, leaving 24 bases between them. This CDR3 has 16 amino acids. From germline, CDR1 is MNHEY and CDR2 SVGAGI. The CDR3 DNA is TGTGCCAGCAGTTACACCGGCGGGGCCTCTCTAAATGTGTACACCTTC. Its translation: CASSYTGGASLNVYTF.

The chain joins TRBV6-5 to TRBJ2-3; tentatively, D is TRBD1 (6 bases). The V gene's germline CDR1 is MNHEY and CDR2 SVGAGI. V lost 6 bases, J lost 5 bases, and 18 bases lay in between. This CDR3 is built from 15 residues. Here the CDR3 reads CASSTARGVGDTQYF. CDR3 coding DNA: TGTGCCAGCAGCACGGCCAGGGGAGTGGGAGATACGCAGTATTTT.

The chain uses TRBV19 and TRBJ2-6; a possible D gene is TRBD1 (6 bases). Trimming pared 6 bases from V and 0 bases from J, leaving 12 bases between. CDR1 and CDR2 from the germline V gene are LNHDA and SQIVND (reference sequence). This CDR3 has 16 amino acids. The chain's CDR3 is CASSVGHTSGANVLTF. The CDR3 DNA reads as TGTGCCAGTAGCGTGGGACATACCTCTGGGGCCAACGTCCTGACTTTC.